The 7 T cell receptor beta chains reported below all come from one sample, sequenced in a study of tissue T cells after allogeneic stem cell transplantation. Using immunoSEQ multiplex PCR, the repertoire was profiled, and TCRdb retains in-frame clones only, with some absent. The repertoire holds fewer than 30,000 clones, with roughly 87% as singletons. The sample was blood, taken before transplantation. Source of these receptors: a woman between 18 and 49 years old who later had graft-versus-host disease after an allogeneic stem cell transplant.

This chain joins TRBV13 and TRBJ2-1; 10 bases fit TRBD2. CDR1 and CDR2 from the germline V gene are PRHDT and FYEKMQ (reference sequence). The CDR3 has 16 residues. V gave up 3 bases and J gave up 8 bases; unmatched junction bases: 10. As DNA, the CDR3 is TGTGCCAGCAGCTTGCGGCTAGCGGGAGCCTTCGATGAGCAGTTCTTC. Translating gives CASSLRLAGAFDEQFF.

The V and J genes are TRBV7-3 and TRBJ2-2; 11 bases line up with TRBD1. V was clipped by 5 bases and J by 6 bases; unmatched bases: 8. The CDR3 loop spans 16 amino acids. Looked up from germline, CDR1 is SGHTA and CDR2 is FQGTGA. The CDR3 region is CASSARTGGKAGELFF. The CDR3 DNA reads as TGTGCCAGCAGCGCTAGGACAGGGGGCAAGGCCGGGGAGCTGTTTTTT.

The table lists this clone with a few counts. This sequence joins TRBV6-5 and TRBJ2-2, with 14 bases fitting TRBD2. Germline CDR1 and CDR2: MNHEY and SVGAGI. The CDR3 extends over 14 amino acids. With 6 bases clipped from V and 6 bases from J, the junction kept 0 bases outside the gene matches. CDR3 bases: TGTGCCAGCAGGACTAGCGGGAGGGCCGGGGAGCTGTTTTTT. Residues: CASRTSGRAGELFF.

V gene TRBV5-1 combines with J gene TRBJ1-1; maybe TRBD1 (6 bases). Germline V gene lookup returns CDR1 SGHRS and CDR2 YFSETQ. V was clipped by 9 bases and J by 1 base, with 19 bases between them. This CDR3 has 15 amino acids. CDR3 sequence: CATSLGDTTNTEAFF. CDR3 coding DNA: TGCGCCACCTCTCTGGGGGACACAACGAACACTGAAGCTTTCTTT.

This chain connects TRBV5-5 to TRBJ1-1; unclear D gene. With 4 bases removed from V and 3 bases from J, the gap between germline ends came to 16 bases. There are 15 residues in the CDR3. CDR1 is SGHKS, CDR2 YYEKEE, per germline (reference sequence). CDR3 loop: CASSKTPSWDTEAFF. CDR3 nucleotides: TGTGCCAGCAGCAAGACGCCAAGCTGGGACACTGAAGCTTTCTTT.

The rearrangement joins TRBV29-1 to TRBJ2-5; D possibly matches TRBD1 or TRBD2 (5 bases each). Trimming removed 1 base at V and 5 bases at J, with 8 bases between. CDR3 length equals 12 residues. In germline, CDR1 is SQVTM, CDR2 ANQGSEA. CDR3 protein: CSVEGDRETQYF. The CDR3 nucleotides read TGCAGCGTTGAAGGGGACCGGGAGACCCAGTACTTC. Full variable domain (missing parts from reference TRBV29-1 and TRBJ2-5): SAVISQKPSRDICQRGTSLTIQCQVDSQVTMMFWYRQQPGQSLTLIATANQGSEATYESGFVIDKFPISRPNLTFSTLTVSNMSPEDSSIYLCSVEGDRETQYFGPGTRLLVL.

This clone was counted only a few times. The chain links TRBV7-2 to TRBJ1-5, with a weak D call TRBD1 (5 bases). The CDR3 spans 15 residues. V lost 3 bases, J lost 7 bases, and 16 bases lay in between. Germline V gene sequence: CDR1 SGHTA, CDR2 FQGNSA. Written as DNA, the CDR3 is TGTGCCAGCAGCTTGGGGTACGGGAGGGGACAGCCCCAGCATTTT. This translates into CASSLGYGRGQPQHF.